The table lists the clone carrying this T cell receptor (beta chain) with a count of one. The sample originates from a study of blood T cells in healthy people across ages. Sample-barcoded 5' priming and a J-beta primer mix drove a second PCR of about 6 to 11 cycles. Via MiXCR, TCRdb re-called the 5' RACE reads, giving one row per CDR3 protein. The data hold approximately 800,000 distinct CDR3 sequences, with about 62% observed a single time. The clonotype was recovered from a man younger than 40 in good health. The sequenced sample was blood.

In nucleotides, the CDR3 is TGCAGTGCTAGCCGGAGAGGCCAGCCCCAGCATTTT. The encoded protein is CSASRRGQPQHF. V usage is TRBV20-1 and J usage is TRBJ1-5; D is unclear. There are 12 residues in the CDR3. Looked up from germline, CDR1 is DFQATT and CDR2 is SNEGSKA (reference sequence). The V and J ends lost 3 bases and 7 bases respectively, with 10 bases between them.